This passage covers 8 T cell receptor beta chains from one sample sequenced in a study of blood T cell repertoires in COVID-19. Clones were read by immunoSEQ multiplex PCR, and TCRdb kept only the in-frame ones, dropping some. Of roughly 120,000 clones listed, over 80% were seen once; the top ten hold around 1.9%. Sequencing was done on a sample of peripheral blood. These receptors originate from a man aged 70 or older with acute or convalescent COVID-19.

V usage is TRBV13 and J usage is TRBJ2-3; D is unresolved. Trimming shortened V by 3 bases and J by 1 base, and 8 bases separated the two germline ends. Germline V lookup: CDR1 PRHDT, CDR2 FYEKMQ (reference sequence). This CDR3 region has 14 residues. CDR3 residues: CASSFAAGTDTQYF. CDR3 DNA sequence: TGTGCCAGCAGCTTTGCCGCGGGCACAGATACGCAGTATTTT.

The CDR3 reads CASSSGSRLNYGYTF. CDR3 nucleotide sequence: TGTGCCAGCAGTTCTGGGTCGCGACTTAACTATGGCTACACCTTC. This chain joins TRBV6-5 and TRBJ1-2; D uncertain. The germline V gene has CDR1 MNHEY and CDR2 SVGAGI. V dropped 4 bases and J dropped 1 base, with 13 bases sitting between them. The CDR3 consists of 15 residues.

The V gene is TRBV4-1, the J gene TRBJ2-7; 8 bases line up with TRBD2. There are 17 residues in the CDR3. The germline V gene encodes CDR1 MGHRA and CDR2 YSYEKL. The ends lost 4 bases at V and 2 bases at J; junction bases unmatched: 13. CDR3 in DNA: TGCGCCAGCAGCCCCTATGACACCAGCGGGGGTACCTACGAGCAGTACTTC. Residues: CASSPYDTSGGTYEQYF.

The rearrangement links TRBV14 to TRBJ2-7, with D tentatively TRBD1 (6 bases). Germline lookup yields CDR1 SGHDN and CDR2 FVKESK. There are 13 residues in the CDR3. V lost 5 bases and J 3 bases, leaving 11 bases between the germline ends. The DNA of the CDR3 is TGTGCCAGCAGCGTTTGGACAGTCTACGAGCAGTACTTC. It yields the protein CASSVWTVYEQYF. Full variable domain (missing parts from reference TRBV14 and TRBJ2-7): EAGVTQFPSHSVIEKGQTVTLRCDPISGHDNLYWYRRVMGKEIKFLLHFVKESKQDESGMPNNRFLAERTGGTYSTLKVQPAELEDSGVYFCASSVWTVYEQYFGPGTRLTVT.

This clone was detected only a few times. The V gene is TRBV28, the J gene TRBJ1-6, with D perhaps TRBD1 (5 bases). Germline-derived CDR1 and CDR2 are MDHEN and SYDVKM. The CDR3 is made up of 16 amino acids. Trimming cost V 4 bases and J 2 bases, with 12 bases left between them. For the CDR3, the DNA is TGTGCCAGCAGTTACAGGTCCTACACCTATAATTCACCCCTCCACTTT. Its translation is CASSYRSYTYNSPLHF.

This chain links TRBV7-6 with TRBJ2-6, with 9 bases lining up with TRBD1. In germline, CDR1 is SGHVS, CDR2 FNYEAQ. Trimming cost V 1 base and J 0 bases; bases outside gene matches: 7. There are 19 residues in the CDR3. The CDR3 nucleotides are TGTGCCAGCAGCTTAGAAGCGACAGGGGGGTCCTCTGGGGCCAACGTCCTGACTTTC. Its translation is CASSLEATGGSSGANVLTF.

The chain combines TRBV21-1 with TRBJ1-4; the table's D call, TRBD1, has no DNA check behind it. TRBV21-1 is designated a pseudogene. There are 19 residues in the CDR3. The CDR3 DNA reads TGTGCCAGCAGCACCCACTTGGGACAGGGGTTTGCAACTAATGAAAAACTGTTTTTT. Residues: CASSTHLGQGFATNEKLFF.

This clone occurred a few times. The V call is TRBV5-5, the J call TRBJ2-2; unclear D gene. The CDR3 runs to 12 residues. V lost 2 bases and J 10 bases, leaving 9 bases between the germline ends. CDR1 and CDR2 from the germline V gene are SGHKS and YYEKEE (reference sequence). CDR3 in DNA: TGTGCCAGCAGCTTACCCGTAGAGGAGCTGTTTTTT. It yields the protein CASSLPVEELFF.